This TCR beta chain was found in a study of T-cell memory formation after mild COVID-19. Study details: Largely, the TCR clusters proved donor specific. General study findings and limits: Detection of some responders pre-infection suggested pre-existing cross-reactive memory T cells participated. Shrinking CD4+ clones were chiefly CM and EM; CD8+ ones were chiefly EMRA.

The 5'RACE method, run with constant-segment primers, produced TCR alpha and TCR beta cDNA libraries (carrying sample barcodes and UMIs). Each CDR3 protein is one row after TCRdb ran MiXCR on the 5' RACE reads. There are around 400,000 distinct CDR3 sequences in the sample; 24% occur only once, and 7.5% to 10% lies in the top ten. With regard to this clonotype: What it recognizes is unknown.

The CDR3 totals 16 residues. Per the germline V gene, CDR1 is SGHDN and CDR2 is FVKESK. Losses at the gene ends were 1 base for V and 4 bases for J; bases not matched to a gene: 8. The sequenced sample consisted of PBMCs or a T cell subset sorted from them (not recorded which). The chain links TRBV14 to TRBJ2-3; TRBD2 matches 7 bases. The TCR sequence derives from an adult woman who had mild COVID-19 (a few samples of this study predate the infection). Cell type and time point are not known. The CDR3 DNA reads as TGTGCCAGCAGCCAAGGAGGCGGGAGAGGGTCAGATACGCAGTATTTT. Translating it yields CASSQGGGRGSDTQYF.